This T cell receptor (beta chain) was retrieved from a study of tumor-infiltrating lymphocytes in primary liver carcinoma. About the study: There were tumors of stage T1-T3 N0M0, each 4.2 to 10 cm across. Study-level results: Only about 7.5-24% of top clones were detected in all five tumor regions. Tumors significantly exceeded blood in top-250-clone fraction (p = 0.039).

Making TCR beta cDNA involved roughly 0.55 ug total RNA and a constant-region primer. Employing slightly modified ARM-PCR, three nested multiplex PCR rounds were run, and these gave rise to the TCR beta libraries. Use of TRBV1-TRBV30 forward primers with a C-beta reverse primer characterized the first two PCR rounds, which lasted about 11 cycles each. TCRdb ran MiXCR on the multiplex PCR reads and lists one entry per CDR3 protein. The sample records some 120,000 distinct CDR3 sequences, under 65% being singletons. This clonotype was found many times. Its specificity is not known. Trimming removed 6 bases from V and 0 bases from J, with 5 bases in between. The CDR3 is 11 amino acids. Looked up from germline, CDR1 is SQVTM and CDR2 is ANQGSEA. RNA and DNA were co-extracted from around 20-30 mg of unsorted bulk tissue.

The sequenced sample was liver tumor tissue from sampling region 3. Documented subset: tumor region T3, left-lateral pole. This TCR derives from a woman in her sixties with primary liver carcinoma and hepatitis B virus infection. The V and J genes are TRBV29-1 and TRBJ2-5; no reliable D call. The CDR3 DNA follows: TGCAGCGTCCAGTACCAAGAGACCCAGTACTTC. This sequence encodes CSVQYQETQYF. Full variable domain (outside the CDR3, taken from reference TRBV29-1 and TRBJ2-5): SAVISQKPSRDICQRGTSLTIQCQVDSQVTMMFWYRQQPGQSLTLIATANQGSEATYESGFVIDKFPISRPNLTFSTLTVSNMSPEDSSIYLCSVQYQETQYFGPGTRLLVL.